Detailed here is one TCR beta chain. Just one base apart from a much larger clone, this may be a read error. Likely a read error: the CDR3 ends without its conserved phenylalanine or tryptophan. The data derive from a study of Graves' ophthalmopathy and Graves' hyperthyroidism. Germline values: CDR1 WNHNN, CDR2 SYGVQD (reference sequence). This CDR3 comprises 12 residues. Trimming stripped 10 bases from V and 2 bases from J, with 11 bases between. Amplifying from RNA transcripts, the study obtained TCR beta CDR3 regions. An initial RT-PCR round employing HTBI primers preceded a second-round multiplex PCR. TCRdb reanalysed the multiplex PCR reads using MiXCR and keeps one entry per CDR3 protein. The profile covers almost 750,000 distinct CDR3 sequences, with 40% appearing a single time and 44% taken by the ten largest.

The sequenced material came from peripheral blood. V is TRBV10-1 and J is TRBJ2-5; no definite D call. The TCR was taken from an adult man with Graves' ophthalmopathy. CDR3 DNA sequence: TGCGCCAACTCCAGTGAACAAGAGACCCAGTACCTC. Its protein is CANSSEQETQYL.